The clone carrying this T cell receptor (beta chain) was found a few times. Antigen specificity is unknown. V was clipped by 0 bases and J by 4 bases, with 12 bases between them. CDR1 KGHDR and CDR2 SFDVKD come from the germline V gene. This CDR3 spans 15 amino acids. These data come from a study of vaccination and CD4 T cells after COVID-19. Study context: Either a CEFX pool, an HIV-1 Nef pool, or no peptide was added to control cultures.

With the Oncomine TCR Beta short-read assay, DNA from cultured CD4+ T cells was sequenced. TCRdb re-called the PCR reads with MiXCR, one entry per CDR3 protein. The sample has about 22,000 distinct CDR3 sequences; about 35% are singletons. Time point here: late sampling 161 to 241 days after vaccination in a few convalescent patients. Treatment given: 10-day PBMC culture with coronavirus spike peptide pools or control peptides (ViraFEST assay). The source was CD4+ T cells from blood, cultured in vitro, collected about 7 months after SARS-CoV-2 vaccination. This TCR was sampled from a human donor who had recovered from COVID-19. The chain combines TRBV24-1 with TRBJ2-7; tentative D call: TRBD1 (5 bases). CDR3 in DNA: TGTGCCACCAGTGATTTGATCCAGGGTAGATACGAGCAGTACTTC. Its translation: CATSDLIQGRYEQYF.